The next 32 T cell receptor beta chains were all read from a single sample in a study of T-cell memory formation after mild COVID-19. TCRdb recomputed calls from the 5' RACE reads with MiXCR, one row per CDR3 protein. This sample has approximately 100,000 distinct CDR3 sequences, with over 8.5% found just once. Sequencing was carried out using PBMCs or a T cell subset sorted from them (not recorded which). The receptors shown here come from a man younger than 30 who had mild COVID-19 (a few samples of this study predate the infection). Cell type and time point are not known.

The chain is built from TRBV6-6 and TRBJ2-7; possibly TRBD1 for D (6 bases). CDR1 is MNHNY and CDR2 is SVGAGI in the germline V gene (reference sequence). The CDR3 length is 16 residues. V was trimmed by 0 bases and J by 1 base, leaving 13 bases between them. The CDR3 spells CASSYSTKGESYEQYF. Written as DNA, the CDR3 is TGTGCCAGCAGTTACTCGACGAAGGGGGAGTCCTACGAGCAGTACTTC.

This sequence joins TRBV29-1 and TRBJ1-2; a possible D gene is TRBD1 (6 bases). This CDR3 has 15 residues. CDR1 SQVTM and CDR2 ANQGSEA come from the germline V gene. V lost 4 bases to trimming and J lost 4 bases, with 19 bases between them. DNA of the CDR3: TGCAGCGTTGCGGGGGGGGCTCAGGGGCGCTATGGCTACACCTTC. Translation gives CSVAGGAQGRYGYTF.

The chain recombines TRBV4-2 with TRBJ1-2, with a tentative D call TRBD1 (5 bases). Germline CDR1 LGHNA, CDR2 YNFKEQ. This CDR3 has 16 amino acids. V lost 1 base to trimming and J lost 4 bases, with 16 bases between them. The CDR3 loop reads CASSQANQGVGYGYTF. CDR3 in DNA: TGTGCCAGCAGCCAAGCCAATCAAGGGGTTGGCTATGGCTACACCTTC.

This chain uses TRBV29-1 with TRBJ1-2; a weak D match, TRBD1 (5 bases). Germline V gene sequence: CDR1 SQVTM, CDR2 ANQGSEA. This CDR3 contains 13 residues. The V and J ends lost 7 bases and 0 bases respectively, with 12 bases between them. CDR3 in amino acids: CSARDATNYGYTF. The CDR3 DNA follows: TGCAGCGCTCGGGACGCAACTAACTATGGCTACACCTTC.

In nucleotides, the CDR3 is TGCGCCAGCAGCCCCGGGGGGGCGGGGGCCGCAGTCCACATGCAGTATTTT. This codes for CASSPGGAGAAVHMQYF. The V and J genes are TRBV4-3 and TRBJ2-3; 8 positions agree with TRBD2. Trimming cost V 4 bases and J 11 bases; bases outside gene matches: 20. Germline lookup yields CDR1 LGHNA and CDR2 YSLEER. This CDR3 is built from 17 residues.

This clonotype was detected a few times. The rearrangement links TRBV7-9 to TRBJ2-5, with D possibly called TRBD1 or TRBD2 (5 bases each). The V end lost 1 base, the J end lost 5 bases, and 11 bases lay between the germline ends. Germline CDR1 and CDR2: SEHNR and FQNEAQ (reference sequence). The CDR3 loop spans 14 amino acids. The CDR3 here is CASSLVRGRETQYF. DNA for the CDR3: TGTGCCAGCAGCTTAGTACGGGGACGGGAGACCCAGTACTTC.

The CDR3: CASSVGGGATDTQYF. Written as DNA, the CDR3 is TGTGCCAGCAGCGTAGGTGGGGGGGCGACAGATACGCAGTATTTT. V usage is TRBV9 and J usage is TRBJ2-3; D perhaps matches TRBD2 (7 bases). V lost 0 bases and J lost 3, with 11 bases in between. The germline CDR1 and CDR2 sequences are SGDLS and YYNGEE. This CDR3 spans 15 amino acids.

The genes are TRBV5-1 and TRBJ2-7; maybe TRBD2 (6 bases). Germline V gene lookup returns CDR1 SGHRS and CDR2 YFSETQ. CDR3 size: 15 residues. V lost 1 base and J lost 4, with 15 bases in between. This CDR3 reads CASSLNRELIYEQYF. The CDR3 DNA follows: TGCGCCAGCAGCTTGAACCGGGAGCTGATTTACGAGCAGTACTTC.

This clonotype appeared a single time. The chain carries TRBV3-1 and TRBJ2-5, with no clear D. Deletions cut 2 bases from V and 2 bases from J, with 9 bases between. Germline CDR1 LGHDT, CDR2 YNNKEL (reference sequence). This CDR3 has 14 amino acids. The CDR3 DNA follows: TGTGCCAGCAGCCAAACGGTAATTCAAGAGACCCAGTACTTC. It translates to CASSQTVIQETQYF.

This clonotype has ten or more counts. The V gene is TRBV5-1, the J gene TRBJ2-7; TRBD2 might be the D (6 bases). The CDR3 runs to 13 residues. Trimming shortened V by 5 bases and J by 4 bases, and 13 bases separated the two germline ends. Germline loops: CDR1 SGHRS, CDR2 YFSETQ. In DNA form, the CDR3 reads TGCGCCAGCAGAAGCACGGGGGAATACGAGCAGTACTTC. It translates to CASRSTGEYEQYF.

This chain connects TRBV4-1 to TRBJ2-7, with unresolved D. The CDR3 loop spans 13 amino acids. Germline V gene lookup returns CDR1 MGHRA and CDR2 YSYEKL. Trimming cost V 0 bases and J 6 bases, with 9 bases left between them. The CDR3 bases are TGCGCCAGCAGCCAAGAAGAAGTCGCCGAGCAGTACTTC. Translation gives CASSQEEVAEQYF.

This clonotype was observed at least ten times. V is TRBV9 and J is TRBJ1-4, with D hard to call. In germline, CDR1 is SGDLS, CDR2 YYNGEE. This CDR3 is built from 15 residues. V was shortened by 0 bases and J by 2 bases, with 8 bases between the two germline ends. Written as DNA, the CDR3 is TGTGCCAGCAGCGTAGGCCTCGCCACTAATGAAAAACTGTTTTTT. The encoded protein is CASSVGLATNEKLFF.

The chain recombines TRBV6-4 with TRBJ2-1; 8 nucleotides align to TRBD1. Germline V gene sequence: CDR1 MRHNA, CDR2 SNTAGT. Unmatched junction bases numbered 1, after V lost 4 bases and J lost 2 bases. The CDR3 sequence is 14 residues long. For the CDR3, the DNA is TGTGCCAGCAGTGCACAGGGGGCCTACAATGAGCAGTTCTTC. Translated: CASSAQGAYNEQFF.

The chain has TRBV7-6 and TRBJ2-2; TRBD2 might be the D (6 bases). The CDR3 sequence is 15 residues long. CDR1 is SGHVS, CDR2 FNYEAQ, per germline. V was trimmed by 7 bases and J by 6 bases, leaving 18 bases between them. DNA for the CDR3: TGTGCCAGCACCATAACCTCTGGAGGGTCCGGGGAGCTGTTTTTT. Its translation is CASTITSGGSGELFF.

This clonotype was seen a handful of times. The chain links TRBV6-2 or TRBV6-3 to TRBJ1-2; 7 bases line up with TRBD1. The CDR3 spans 15 residues. With V trimmed by 5 bases and J by 3 bases, 9 bases remained unmatched. Per germline, CDR1 MNHEY and CDR2 SVGEGT. CDR3 region: CASSPKETGHYGYTF. The CDR3 nucleotides read TGTGCCAGCAGTCCGAAGGAGACAGGGCACTATGGCTACACCTTC.

This clonotype was detected a few times. The rearrangement uses TRBV9 and TRBJ2-7; 7 bases fit TRBD1. Trimming at V came to 0 bases and at J to 4 bases, leaving 4 bases not matched to a gene. Germline V lookup: CDR1 SGDLS, CDR2 YYNGEE. The CDR3 runs 14 residues. CDR3: CASSVGVQGYEQYV. The DNA for the CDR3 is TGTGCCAGCAGCGTAGGGGTACAGGGGTACGAGCAGTACGTC.

This chain links TRBV29-1 with TRBJ2-2, with TRBD2 as a possible D gene (5 bases). CDR1 SQVTM and CDR2 ANQGSEA come from the germline V gene. Trimming removed 5 bases from V and 0 bases from J, with 7 bases in between. This CDR3 comprises 13 residues. The CDR3 DNA reads as TGCAGCGTTATGGGAGCGAACACCGGGGAGCTGTTTTTT. Translating gives CSVMGANTGELFF.

This clonotype was seen more than once but under ten times. This rearrangement joins TRBV19 to TRBJ2-2, with D possibly TRBD2 on 6 matching bases. The CDR3 covers 15 residues. Trimming removed 3 bases at V and 5 bases at J, with 13 bases between. Germline V gives CDR1 LNHDA, CDR2 SQIVND (reference sequence). CDR3 coding DNA: TGTGCCAGTAGTATCGGGGGAGTGGGTACCGGGGAGCTGTTTTTT. Residues: CASSIGGVGTGELFF.

This clonotype was found a few times. This chain joins TRBV27 and TRBJ1-2, with a possible D match to TRBD1 (6 bases). Trimming took 3 bases from V and 4 from J, leaving 18 bases between them. The CDR3 has 16 amino acids. CDR1 and CDR2 from the germline V gene are MNHEY and SMNVEV (reference sequence). The DNA for the CDR3 is TGTGCCAGCAGTTTCCTCCGGGGCAGGGGCTCCTATGGCTACACCTTC. Translating it yields CASSFLRGRGSYGYTF.

There are a few counts of this clonotype. The CDR3 nucleotides read TGTGCCAGCAGCCCCCAGTCGGCGGGGGATACGCAGTATTTT. Translating it yields CASSPQSAGDTQYF. J is TRBJ2-3 and V is TRBV7-3, with D possibly TRBD2 on 6 matching bases. Germline V gene lookup returns CDR1 SGHTA and CDR2 FQGTGA. The V end was cut by 5 bases, the J end by 6 bases, with 15 bases between. The length of the CDR3 is 14 residues.

Remarks on this clonotype: Its ends do not fully match the called genes, so a read error is possible. V usage is TRBV7-2 and J usage is TRBJ2-7; possibly TRBD1 for D (5 bases). The CDR3 contains 12 residues. Germline V lookup: CDR1 SGHTA, CDR2 FQGNSA. The CDR3 DNA sequence: TGTGCCAACAGCGCCGACAGCTACGAGCAGTACTTC. This codes for CANSADSYEQYF.

The chain combines TRBV29-1 with TRBJ2-1, with TRBD1 as a possible D gene (5 bases). The germline V gene encodes CDR1 SQVTM and CDR2 ANQGSEA. This CDR3 contains 11 residues. Trimming stripped 3 bases from V and 12 bases from J, with 12 bases between. CDR3 nucleotides: TGCAGCGTTGAGACAGCTGGTTGGCAGTTCTTC. Amino acids: CSVETAGWQFF.

This clonotype has a handful of counts. The V call is TRBV10-2, the J call TRBJ2-3, with D unclear. With 0 bases removed from V and 7 bases from J, the gap between germline ends came to 8 bases. The CDR3 extends over 13 amino acids. CDR1 WSHSY and CDR2 SAAADI come from the germline V gene. The CDR3 is CASSESLQYTQYF. The DNA for the CDR3 is TGCGCCAGCAGTGAGTCATTACAGTATACGCAGTATTTT.

The gene calls are TRBV4-3 and TRBJ1-5, with D unresolved. The CDR3 consists of 15 residues. Trimming pared 0 bases from V and 3 bases from J, leaving 9 bases between. Germline loops: CDR1 LGHNA, CDR2 YSLEER. The CDR3, as DNA: TGCGCCAGCAGCCAAGAAGAGGGCCTCAATCAGCCCCAGCATTTT. This translates into CASSQEEGLNQPQHF.

The chain uses TRBV15 and TRBJ2-1; 10 bases agree with TRBD2. Trimming took 0 bases from V and 4 from J; bases not matched to a gene: 6. In germline, CDR1 is LNHNV, CDR2 YYDKDF (reference sequence). The CDR3 spans 17 residues. The CDR3 DNA sequence: TGTGCCACCAGCAGAGATCCCAGCGGGGGGGCGTACAATGAGCAGTTCTTC. Translating gives CATSRDPSGGAYNEQFF.

The gene calls are TRBV28 and TRBJ2-7; TRBD1 aligns across 10 bases. The CDR3 is made up of 15 amino acids. Trimming took 6 bases from V and 4 from J; bases not matched to a gene: 9. Germline values: CDR1 MDHEN, CDR2 SYDVKM. CDR3 nucleotides: TGTGCCAGCAGCCAAGAAGGGACAGGGGCATACGAGCAGTACGTC. Translation: CASSQEGTGAYEQYV.

The rearrangement uses TRBV19 and TRBJ1-1; 10 bases line up with TRBD1. V lost 3 bases and J lost 8; bases outside the gene matches: 6. The CDR3 is made up of 14 amino acids. Per the germline V gene, CDR1 is LNHDA and CDR2 is SQIVND (reference sequence). DNA for the CDR3: TGTGCCAGTAGTATCGGAGGACAGGGGGGCGAAGCTTTCTTT. This encodes CASSIGGQGGEAFF.

In its sample, this clonotype was seen many times. The chain carries TRBV7-2 and TRBJ2-3; the match to TRBD2 covers 9 bases. Germline V CDR1 and CDR2: SGHTA, FQGNSA. Trimming removed 4 bases from V and 4 bases from J; junction bases left unmatched: 12. The CDR3 contains 17 residues. The CDR3 DNA reads as TGTGCCAGCAGCTCCGCTCGCGGGGGGGTGTCTGCAGATACGCAGTATTTT. This gives the protein CASSSARGGVSADTQYF.

The rearrangement uses TRBV7-6 and TRBJ1-6; D is undetermined. The germline CDR1 and CDR2 sequences are SGHVS and FNYEAQ. V lost 5 bases and J lost 10, with 12 bases in between. The CDR3 loop spans 13 amino acids. DNA for the CDR3: TGTGCCAGCAGCCCTACAGAAGAGTCACCCCTCCACTTT. It specifies CASSPTEESPLHF.

This clonotype was counted ten times or more. This chain uses TRBV7-3 with TRBJ2-1; TRBD2 aligns across 11 bases. The CDR3 extends over 16 amino acids. In germline, CDR1 is SGHTA, CDR2 FQGTGA. With 5 bases clipped from V and 4 bases from J, the junction kept 7 bases outside the gene matches. CDR3 bases: TGTGCCAGCAGCCAAATCCGGACTAGCGGGTACAATGAGCAGTTCTTC. Its protein product is CASSQIRTSGYNEQFF.

V gene TRBV10-3 combines with J gene TRBJ2-7; tentatively, D is TRBD1 (5 bases). Trimming left V 6 bases short and J 0 bases short, with 9 bases between. The CDR3 sequence is 13 residues long. Germline lookup yields CDR1 ENHRY and CDR2 SYGVKD. The CDR3 nucleotides read TGTGCCATCAGGGACACGAGCTCCTACGAGCAGTACGTC. Translating it yields CAIRDTSSYEQYV.

The chain has TRBV5-4 and TRBJ2-7, with D perhaps given as TRBD1 or TRBD2 (5 bases each). Germline-derived CDR1 and CDR2 are SGHNT and YYREEE (reference sequence). The V end was cut by 3 bases, the J end by 2 bases, with 12 bases between. This CDR3 has 14 amino acids. For the CDR3, the DNA is TGTGCCAGCAGCTGGGACGGGTCAACCTACGAGCAGTACTTC. It specifies CASSWDGSTYEQYF.